This T cell receptor beta chain was identified during a study of siplizumab effects on memory and regulatory T cells (dated by TCRdb to about 2019). Study-wide context: The study looked at the effect of siplizumab, an anti-CD2 antibody, on alloreactive T-cell subsets in allogeneic mixed lymphocyte reactions made from human PBMCs. Paper-wide results and their limitations: Sequences below about 10^-5 frequency were poorly captured, so only a minor fraction of alloreactive clones could be mapped to unstimulated subsets. Siplizumab significantly reduced the cumulative frequency of alloreactive sequences traceable to unstimulated CD4+ memory T cells. Unstimulated naive T cells appeared to be more diverse than memory T cells, and naive cells seemed to make a substantial contribution to the alloresponse. Among mappable alloreactive CD4+ clones, an average Treg-derived fraction of approximately 73% was observed with siplizumab, compared with more than 25% in control reactions. Whether proliferating Tregs from siplizumab cultures actually had suppressive function was not functionally confirmed. A naive or memory phenotype could not be assigned to roughly 80-97% of proliferating CD4+ or CD8+ clones.

In the case of this clone: Its antigen is still unknown. There are no base qualities to consult, and no much larger clone falls within one base.

TCRbeta CDR3 sequencing was performed on sorted unstimulated T cells and on proliferating T cells recovered from mixed lymphocyte reactions. Fresh whole blood from ten HLA-typed healthy donors was used as the source from which PBMCs were isolated. The method was the immunoSEQ multiplex PCR assay. About 10^5 TCR templates per sample were assayed by the deep sequencing platform. Genomic DNA extracted from sorted T cells was used for TCRbeta CDR3 sequencing. The study's own analysis went as follows. Clonal analysis of TCRbeta CDR3 data was done in the R programming language. Unstimulated samples were compared with post-reaction CFSE-low samples to define alloreactive CD4+ and CD8+ clones. By matching sequences to the repertoires of sorted unstimulated Treg and non-Treg cells, each alloreactive CD4+ clone was assigned a regulatory or non-regulatory origin. The source is immuneACCESS, and TCRdb retained only in-frame sequences with V and J called. Part of the clones is not carried over; for the studies checked, unresolved V genes explain less than half of this, and the remainder is unexplained. That table supplies the V and J calls and clone size; D and trimming were determined from the DNA. The sample profile shows fewer than 85,000 clones; roughly 94% of them were found once. The top ten constitute approximately 17% of the sample.

The sample taken for sequencing was CD8+ T cells sorted from blood. The receptor was derived from a human donor in good health.

The CDR3 here reads CASSLGLSNQPQHF. The nucleotide sequence reads TGTGCCAGCAGCCTGGGCCTTAGCAATCAGCCCCAGCATTTT. The chain is assembled from TRBV9 and TRBJ1-5, with no confidently assigned D gene. Relative to germline, V is 4 bases shorter and J is 0 bases shorter, with 8 bases between their ends. The cysteine opens and the phenylalanine closes a CDR3 of 14 amino acids. Only CDR3 DNA remains: 42 bases, in frame from the first base. CDR1 and CDR2, per the germline V gene, are SGDLS and YYNGEE.